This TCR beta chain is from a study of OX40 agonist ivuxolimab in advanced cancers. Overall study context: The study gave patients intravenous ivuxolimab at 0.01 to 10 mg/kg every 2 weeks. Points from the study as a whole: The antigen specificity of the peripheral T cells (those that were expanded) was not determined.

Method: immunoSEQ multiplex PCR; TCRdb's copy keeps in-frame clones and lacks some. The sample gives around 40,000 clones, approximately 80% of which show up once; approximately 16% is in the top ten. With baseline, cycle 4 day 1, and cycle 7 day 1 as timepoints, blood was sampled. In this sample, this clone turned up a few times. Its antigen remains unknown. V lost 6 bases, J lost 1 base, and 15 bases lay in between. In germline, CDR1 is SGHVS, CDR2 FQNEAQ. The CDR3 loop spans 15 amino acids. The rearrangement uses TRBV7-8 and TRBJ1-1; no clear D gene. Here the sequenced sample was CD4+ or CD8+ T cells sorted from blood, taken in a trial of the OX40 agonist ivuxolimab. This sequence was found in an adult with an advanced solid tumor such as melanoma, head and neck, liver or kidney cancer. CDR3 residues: CASRYSPGSNTEAFF. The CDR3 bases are TGTGCCAGCAGGTATAGTCCGGGATCGAACACTGAAGCTTTCTTT.